This T cell receptor beta chain derives from a study of T cells in Graves' hyperthyroidism and ophthalmopathy. Findings and limits, study-wide: Also found in blood were most expanded thyroid clonotypes above 0.001.

When ophthalmopathy did not progress within 18 months, Graves' hyperthyroidism was considered stable. Cells are PBMCs isolated from about 10 ml of fresh blood. The TCR beta CDR3 regions underwent amplification using RNA transcripts as the source. A first-round RT-PCR of the TCR CDR3 used the HTBI primer set. One entry per CDR3 protein results from TCRdb running MiXCR on the multiplex PCR reads. There are 500,000 to 550,000 distinct CDR3 sequences in the sample; about a fifth occur only once, and roughly 29% lies in the top ten. Germline V CDR1 and CDR2: LNHNV, YYDKDF (reference sequence). This CDR3 has 12 residues. Note on this clonotype: No antigen is known for it. A read error may produce the germline difference seen at one junction end.

The sequence derives from a man aged 18 to 35 with Graves' hyperthyroidism. Sequencing input: blood. The V call is TRBV15, the J call TRBJ2-2; D uncertain. In nucleotides, the CDR3 is TGTGTCACCAGCAGAGAGGTCGGGGAGCTGTTTTTT. Amino acid sequence: CVTSREVGELFF.